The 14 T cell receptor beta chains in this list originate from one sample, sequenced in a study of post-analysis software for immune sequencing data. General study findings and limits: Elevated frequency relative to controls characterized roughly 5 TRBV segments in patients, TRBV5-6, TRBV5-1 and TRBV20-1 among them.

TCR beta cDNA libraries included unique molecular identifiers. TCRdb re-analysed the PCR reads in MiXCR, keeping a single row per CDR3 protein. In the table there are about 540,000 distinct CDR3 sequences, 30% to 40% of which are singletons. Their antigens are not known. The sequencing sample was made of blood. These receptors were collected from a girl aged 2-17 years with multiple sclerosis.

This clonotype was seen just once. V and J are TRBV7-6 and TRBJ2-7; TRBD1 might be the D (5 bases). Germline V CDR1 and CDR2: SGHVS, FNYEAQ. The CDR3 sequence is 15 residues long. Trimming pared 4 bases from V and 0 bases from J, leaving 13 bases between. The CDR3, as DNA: TGTGCCAGCAGCTCACCACCGACAGACTCCTACGAGCAGTACTTC. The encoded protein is CASSSPPTDSYEQYF.

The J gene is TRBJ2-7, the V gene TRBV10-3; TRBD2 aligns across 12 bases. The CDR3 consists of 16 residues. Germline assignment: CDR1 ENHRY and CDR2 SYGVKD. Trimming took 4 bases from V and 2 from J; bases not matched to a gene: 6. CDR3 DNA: TGTGCCATCAGTGGCGGACTAGCGGGGAGTACCTACGAGCAGTACTTC. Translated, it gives CAISGGLAGSTYEQYF.

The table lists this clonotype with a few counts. The CDR3 DNA is TGTGCCACCAGCAGAGGGGAAGACACAGATACGCAGTATTTT. This codes for CATSRGEDTDTQYF. The rearrangement joins TRBV15 to TRBJ2-3; D gene ambiguous. The CDR3 sequence is 14 residues long. Germline V gene sequence: CDR1 LNHNV, CDR2 YYDKDF (reference sequence). Deletions cut 1 base from V and 2 bases from J, with 7 bases between.

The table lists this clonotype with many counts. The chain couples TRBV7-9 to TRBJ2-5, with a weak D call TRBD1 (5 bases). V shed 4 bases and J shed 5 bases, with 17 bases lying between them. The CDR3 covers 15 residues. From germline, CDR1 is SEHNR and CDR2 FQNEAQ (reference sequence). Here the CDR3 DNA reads TGTGCCAGCAGCTCAACTCAGGGTTTCAAGGAGACCCAGTACTTC. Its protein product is CASSSTQGFKETQYF.

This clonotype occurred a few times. The chain's CDR3 is CASSQLGQGGEQFF. The DNA of the CDR3 is TGCGCCAGCAGCCAATTGGGACAGGGCGGTGAGCAGTTCTTC. The chain employs TRBV4-1 and TRBJ2-1, with TRBD1 matching over 9 bases. The CDR3 is made up of 14 amino acids. V shed 2 bases and J 9 bases; nucleotides not matched to a gene: 5. Germline V gene data show CDR1 as MGHRA and CDR2 as YSYEKL.

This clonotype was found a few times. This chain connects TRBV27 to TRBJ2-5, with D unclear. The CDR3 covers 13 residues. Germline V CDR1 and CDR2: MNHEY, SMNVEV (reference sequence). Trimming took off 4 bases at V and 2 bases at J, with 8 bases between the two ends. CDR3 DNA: TGTGCCAGCAGTTCACGGATACAAGAGACCCAGTACTTC. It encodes CASSSRIQETQYF.

CDR3 DNA: TGTGCCAGCAGCGCGGGGGGGGGGACAGAGAACACTGAAGCTTTCTTT. It is translated as CASSAGGGTENTEAFF. The J gene is TRBJ1-1, the V gene TRBV9; 7 bases match TRBD1. Germline V gene data show CDR1 as SGDLS and CDR2 as YYNGEE. The CDR3 runs 16 residues. V shed 3 bases, J shed 1 base, and the junction held 9 bases outside the gene matches.

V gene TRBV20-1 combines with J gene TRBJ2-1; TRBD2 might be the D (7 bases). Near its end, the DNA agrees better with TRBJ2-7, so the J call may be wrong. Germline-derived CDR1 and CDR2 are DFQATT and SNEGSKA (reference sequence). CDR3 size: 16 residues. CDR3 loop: CSARDQRGGTYNEQYF. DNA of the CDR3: TGCAGTGCTAGAGATCAGAGGGGGGGGACCTACAATGAGCAGTACTTC.

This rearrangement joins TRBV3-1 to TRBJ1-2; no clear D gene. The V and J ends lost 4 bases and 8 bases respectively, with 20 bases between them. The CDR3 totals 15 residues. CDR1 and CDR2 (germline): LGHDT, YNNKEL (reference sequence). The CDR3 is CASSPPVARPNGYTF. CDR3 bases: TGTGCCAGCAGCCCCCCCGTCGCCAGGCCCAACGGCTACACCTTC.

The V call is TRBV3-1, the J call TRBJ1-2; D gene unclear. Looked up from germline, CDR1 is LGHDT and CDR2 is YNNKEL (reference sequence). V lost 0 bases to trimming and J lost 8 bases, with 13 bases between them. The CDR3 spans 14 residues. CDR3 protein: CASSQETEGRGYTF. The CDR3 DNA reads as TGTGCCAGCAGCCAAGAAACAGAGGGCAGGGGCTACACCTTC.

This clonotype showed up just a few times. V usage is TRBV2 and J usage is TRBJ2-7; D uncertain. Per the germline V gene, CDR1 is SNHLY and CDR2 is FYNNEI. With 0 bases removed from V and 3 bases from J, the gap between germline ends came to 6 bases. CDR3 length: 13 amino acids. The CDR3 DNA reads TGTGCCAGCAGTGAAGCGTACCGCTACGAGCAGTACTTC. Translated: CASSEAYRYEQYF. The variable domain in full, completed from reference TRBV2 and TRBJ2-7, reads EPEVTQTPSHQVTQMGQEVILRCVPISNHLYFYWYRQILGQKVEFLVSFYNNEISEKSEIFDDQFSVERPDGSNFTLKIRSTKLEDSAMYFCASSEAYRYEQYFGPGTRLTVT.

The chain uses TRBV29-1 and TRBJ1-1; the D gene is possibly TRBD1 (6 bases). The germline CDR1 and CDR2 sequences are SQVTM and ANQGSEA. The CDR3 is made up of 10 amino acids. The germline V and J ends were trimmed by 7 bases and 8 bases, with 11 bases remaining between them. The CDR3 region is CSATTGEAFF. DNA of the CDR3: TGCAGCGCTACCACAGGGGAAGCTTTCTTT.

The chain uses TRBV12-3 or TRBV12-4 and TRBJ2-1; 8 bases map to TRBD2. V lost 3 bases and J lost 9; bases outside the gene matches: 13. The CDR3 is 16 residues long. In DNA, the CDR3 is TGTGCCAGCAGTTTTCGTCCTAGCGGGTTTTCGGGTGAGCAGTTCTTC. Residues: CASSFRPSGFSGEQFF.

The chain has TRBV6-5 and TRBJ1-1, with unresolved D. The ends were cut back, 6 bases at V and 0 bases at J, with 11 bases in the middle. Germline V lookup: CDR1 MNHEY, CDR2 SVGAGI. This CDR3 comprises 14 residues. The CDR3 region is CASRRVSMNTEAFF. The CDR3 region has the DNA TGTGCCAGCAGGCGGGTCAGTATGAACACTGAAGCTTTCTTT.